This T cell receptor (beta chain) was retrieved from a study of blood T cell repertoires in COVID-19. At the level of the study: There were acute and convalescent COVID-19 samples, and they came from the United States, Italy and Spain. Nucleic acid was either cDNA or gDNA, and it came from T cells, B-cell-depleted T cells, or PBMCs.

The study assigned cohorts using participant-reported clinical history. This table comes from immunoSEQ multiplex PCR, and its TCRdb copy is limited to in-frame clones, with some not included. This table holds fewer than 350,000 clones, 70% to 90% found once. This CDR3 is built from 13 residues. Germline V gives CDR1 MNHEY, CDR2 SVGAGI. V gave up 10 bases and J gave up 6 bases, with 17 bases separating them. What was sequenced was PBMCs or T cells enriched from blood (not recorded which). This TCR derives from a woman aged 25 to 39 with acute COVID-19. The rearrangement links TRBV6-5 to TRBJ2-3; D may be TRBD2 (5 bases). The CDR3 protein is CATARAGGDTQYF. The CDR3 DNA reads TGTGCCACCGCAAGGGCGGGCGGGGATACGCAGTATTTT.